This TCR beta chain was identified during a study of a mutant IDH1 vaccine in newly diagnosed glioma (dated by TCRdb to the early 2020s). With respect to the entire study: In the chemotherapy-containing groups, vaccination started alongside temozolomide cycles, whereas in patients who had radiotherapy alone it started 4-6 weeks after radiotherapy. The week-35 safety follow-up was designated visit V12, and the week-47 end of study was designated visit V13. Prior to enrollment, standard therapy consisting of radiotherapy alone, temozolomide alone, or radiochemotherapy with temozolomide had been administered to patients, with the combination being received by most patients. Longitudinal TCRB deep sequencing was done for 25 treated patients, wherever samples were available for exploratory analyses. Six visits were used for peripheral blood collection: V03 (baseline), V05, V07, V10, V12 and V13. Of the roughly 34 treated patients, around 62% were male and about 40% were female, and a mean age of 40.4 years was recorded. Overall results and qualifications from the work: Pseudoprogression appeared unrelated to alterations in the top peripheral T cell clonotypes detected by TCRB sequencing. Availability determined which PBMC samples were chosen for TCRB deep sequencing. Vaccine-induced immune responses across multiple MHC alleles were detected in around 92% of patients. The authors noted that analyses of patient blood samples could not be reproduced because of sample limitations.

This clone was seen more than once but under ten times. What antigen it recognizes has not been identified. Within one base of it there is no much larger clone, and no base qualities were kept. Per the publication, the time point label means: week 47, end of study. A 20-mer mutant IDH1 peptide at 300 micrograms in Montanide made up each vaccine dose, which was injected subcutaneously together with topical imiquimod. Eight vaccinations were administered to patients in weeks 1, 3, 5, 7, 11, 15, 19 and 23, corresponding to visits V03 through V10. Newly diagnosed WHO grade 3 or 4 IDH1-mutant astrocytomas showing loss of nuclear ATRX were present in the donors. The samples were drawn from NOA16, a multicentre, single-arm, open-label phase I trial in Germany that tested a mutant IDH1 peptide vaccine in humans for the first time. Genomic DNA for TCRB sequencing was extracted from EDTA blood using the DNeasy Blood and Tissue Kit.

The receptor library was made with the immunoSEQ multiplex PCR assay. Rearranged TCR beta chain sequences were amplified with the hsTCRB Kit following the manufacturer's protocol. An Illumina MiSeq was used to sequence the TCRB libraries. Under the source paper's analysis protocol: The kit vendor's proprietary platform handled demultiplexing, trimming and gene mapping. TCRdb obtained this table from immuneACCESS and retained in-frame rearrangements with V and J assigned. These tables miss some clones; where compared with another copy, unresolved V genes account for less than half of the shortfall, and the remainder is unexplained. The V and J calls and clone size come from that table; D and trimming were worked out from the DNA. The sample table records tens of thousands of clones; roughly 80% of these occur just once. Around 5% of the sample belongs to the ten largest clones. Counted from cysteine to phenylalanine, this CDR3 has 13 amino acids. The DNA shown is the 39-base CDR3, in frame from base 1. Trimming costs V 1 base and J 4 bases, and their ends lie 8 bases apart. CDR1 and CDR2, looked up from the germline V gene (reference sequence), are GTSNPN and SVGIG.

This TCR came from a man aged 50 to 59 with glioma. The chain couples TRBV30 to TRBJ1-5; the D region possibly corresponds to TRBD1 (5 bases align). The starting material was PBMCs, obtained from a glioma patient whose treatment included an IDH1 peptide vaccine. The DNA sequence is given as TGTGCCTGGAGTGCACAGGTAAATCAGCCCCAGCATTTT. It encodes CAWSAQVNQPQHF.